The clone carrying this T cell receptor beta chain was picked up one time. This record comes from a study of OX40 agonist ivuxolimab in advanced cancers. Produced via immunoSEQ multiplex PCR; TCRdb's table is partial and in-frame only. The sample records tens of thousands of clones, less than 95% being singletons. The receptor's source is an adult with an advanced solid tumor such as melanoma, head and neck, liver or kidney cancer. This specimen was CD4+ or CD8+ T cells sorted from blood, taken in a trial of the OX40 agonist ivuxolimab.

The CDR3 sequence is CAISGYTSGANVLTF. DNA for the CDR3: TGTGCCATCAGTGGTTATACCTCTGGGGCCAACGTCCTGACTTTC. The rearrangement joins TRBV10-3 to TRBJ2-6; unclear D gene. Germline loops: CDR1 ENHRY, CDR2 SYGVKD. V dropped 4 bases and J dropped 0 bases, with 7 bases sitting between them. This CDR3 spans 15 amino acids.